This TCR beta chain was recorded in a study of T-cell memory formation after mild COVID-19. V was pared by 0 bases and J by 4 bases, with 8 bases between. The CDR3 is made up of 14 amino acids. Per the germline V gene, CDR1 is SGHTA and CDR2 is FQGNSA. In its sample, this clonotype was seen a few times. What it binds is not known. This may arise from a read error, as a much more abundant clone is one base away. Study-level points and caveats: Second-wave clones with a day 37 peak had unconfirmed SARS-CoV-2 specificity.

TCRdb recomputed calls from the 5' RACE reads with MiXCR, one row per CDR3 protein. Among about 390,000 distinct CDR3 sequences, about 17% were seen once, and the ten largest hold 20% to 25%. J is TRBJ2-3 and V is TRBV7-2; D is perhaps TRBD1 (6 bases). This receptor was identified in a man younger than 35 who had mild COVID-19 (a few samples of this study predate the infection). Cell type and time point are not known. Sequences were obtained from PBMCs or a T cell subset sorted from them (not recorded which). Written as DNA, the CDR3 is TGTGCCAGCAGCTTAGCGGGGGCGCCAGATACGCAGTATTTT. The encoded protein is CASSLAGAPDTQYF.